The rows below give T cell receptor beta chains drawn from one sample of a study of molecular identifiers for immune sequencing clone quantification. MiXCR was run by TCRdb on the PCR reads, yielding one entry per CDR3 protein. The repertoire holds around 480,000 distinct CDR3 sequences, roughly a fifth seen once, with around 0.84% in the top ten. The source material was naive CD8+ T cells from blood, with Jurkat cell RNA spiked in. The source is a human donor in good health. Some libraries in this study had Jurkat cell RNA spiked in. CDR3s include the opening cysteine and the closing phenylalanine or tryptophan. The order of the fields is J gene, clone size, V gene, D gene, CDR3 length, CDR3 protein, CDR3 DNA. A D gene is named only where the DNA matches it firmly. The size of a clone is reported for some rows only, either as once, few or many, or as a class for expanded clones.

TRBJ1-3	many	TRBV7-2	.	14	CASSYDITGNTIYF	TGTGCCAGCAGTTACGACATAACTGGAAACACCATATATTTT
TRBJ2-1	few	TRBV4-3	.	17	CASSPDSPSKPHNEQFF	TGCGCCAGCAGCCCCGACTCCCCATCAAAGCCCCACAATGAGCAGTTCTTC
TRBJ1-5	few	TRBV19	TRBD1	15	CASSTGQGRGQPQHF	TGTGCCAGTAGTACCGGACAGGGGAGGGGTCAGCCCCAGCATTTT
TRBJ1-5	many	TRBV12-3/TRBV12-4	.	14	CASSSPSENQPQHF	TGTGCCAGCAGTTCACCCTCCGAGAATCAGCCCCAGCATTTT
TRBJ1-6	few	TRBV7-2	.	14	CASSSGQLNSPLHF	TGTGCCAGCAGCTCCGGACAGCTAAATTCACCCCTCCACTTT
TRBJ2-5	few	TRBV5-6	.	14	CASSLETGYETQYF	TGTGCCAGCAGCTTGGAAACAGGGTATGAGACCCAGTACTTC
TRBJ1-1	many	TRBV29-1	TRBD1	12	CSVWTGRPEAFF	TGCAGCGTGTGGACAGGTCGGCCTGAAGCTTTCTTT
TRBJ2-4	few	TRBV6-2/TRBV6-3	.	15	CASSYSEKAKNIQYF	TGTGCCAGCAGTTACTCGGAAAAAGCCAAAAACATTCAGTACTTC
TRBJ2-1	.	TRBV29-1	.	15	CSVGTGTSPYNEQFF	TGCAGCGTTGGTACCGGGACAAGTCCCTACAATGAGCAGTTCTTC
TRBJ1-5	.	TRBV21-1	.	19	CASSKPPKRLPRSAPAKHF	TGTGCCAGCAGCAAGCCCCCAAAGCGACTGCCTAGATCAGCCCCAGCTAAGCATTTT
TRBJ2-3	few	TRBV19	TRBD1	17	CASRVSNRGLLADTQYF	TGTGCCAGTAGGGTCTCAAACAGGGGGCTGTTGGCAGATACGCAGTATTTT
TRBJ1-5	.	TRBV12-3/TRBV12-4	.	12	CANSPGNQPQHF	TGTGCCAACAGTCCAGGAAATCAGCCCCAGCATTTT
TRBJ2-7	few	TRBV4-1	TRBD1	16	CASSPTGQGGSYEQYF	TGCGCCAGCAGCCCCACCGGACAGGGGGGCTCCTACGAGCAGTACTTC
TRBJ2-5	many	TRBV27	.	12	CASKTSDRTQYF	TGTGCCAGCAAAACAAGTGACCGAACCCAGTACTTC
TRBJ1-3	few	TRBV12-3/TRBV12-4	.	14	CASSFINSGNTIYF	TGTGCCAGCAGTTTCATTAACTCTGGAAACACCATATATTTT
TRBJ2-5	.	TRBV4-1	TRBD2	17	CASSQGHTGLDQETQYF	TGCGCCAGCAGCCAGGGCCATACTGGACTAGACCAAGAGACCCAGTACTTC
TRBJ2-7	many	TRBV20-1	.	13	CSGGTVASYEQYF	TGCAGCGGGGGTACTGTAGCCTCCTACGAGCAGTACTTC
TRBJ1-1	few	TRBV27	.	13	CASSFYRTTEAFF	TGTGCCAGCAGTTTCTACCGGACCACTGAAGCTTTCTTT
TRBJ1-1	few	TRBV15	.	14	CATSRDRQNTEAFF	TGTGCCACCAGCAGAGATCGGCAGAACACTGAAGCTTTCTTT
TRBJ2-3	.	TRBV12-3/TRBV12-4	.	13	CASNTPSIDTQYF	TGTGCCAGCAATACGCCTAGCATAGATACGCAGTATTTT
TRBJ2-1	.	TRBV6-5	.	15	CASSYLLGGYNEQFF	TGTGCCAGCAGTTACCTATTAGGGGGATACAATGAGCAGTTCTTC
TRBJ1-2	.	TRBV13	.	14	CASTLTGSNYGYTF	TGTGCCAGCACCCTAACCGGGTCTAACTATGGCTACACCTTC
TRBJ2-2	.	TRBV19	.	14	CASSMAENTGELFF	TGTGCCAGTAGTATGGCGGAGAACACCGGGGAGCTGTTTTTT
TRBJ2-7	few	TRBV27	TRBD1	15	CASSYAGQGLYEQYF	TGTGCCAGCAGTTACGCGGGACAGGGGCTCTACGAGCAGTACTTC
TRBJ2-3	.	TRBV11-3	.	17	CASSLGVRAGGTDTQYF	TGTGCCAGCAGCTTAGGAGTAAGAGCCGGAGGGACAGATACGCAGTATTTT
TRBJ1-1	many	TRBV4-3	.	14	CASSQAGAHTEAFF	TGCGCCAGCAGCCAAGCAGGGGCCCACACTGAAGCTTTCTTT
TRBJ1-1	many	TRBV12-3/TRBV12-4	.	12	CAILLPRGDDFF	TGTGCCATCCTATTACCCCGAGGTGATGACTTCTTT
TRBJ2-1	.	TRBV11-3	.	13	CASKMREGDEQLF	TGTGCCAGCAAGATGAGGGAAGGGGATGAGCAGCTCTTC
TRBJ1-4	many	TRBV12-3/TRBV12-4	.	11	CASSEDEKLFF	TGTGCCAGCAGCGAAGATGAAAAACTGTTTTTT
TRBJ2-3	.	TRBV4-3	TRBD2	16	CASSQEGLADTDTQYF	TGCGCCAGCAGCCAAGAGGGACTAGCTGACACAGATACGCAGTATTTT
TRBJ1-6	many	TRBV5-1	.	13	CASSLGPYSPLHF	TGCGCCAGCAGCTTGGGACCCTATTCACCCCTCCACTTT
TRBJ1-1	.	TRBV4-2	TRBD1	16	CASSQDNRGEDTEAFF	TGTGCCAGCAGCCAAGATAACAGGGGTGAGGACACTGAAGCTTTCTTT
TRBJ1-2	.	TRBV7-9	.	15	CASSLGGTLRYGYTF	TGTGCCAGCAGCTTAGGGGGGACCTTGCGCTATGGCTACACCTTC
TRBJ2-7	.	TRBV6-1	.	12	CASSEGWYERYF	TGTGCCAGCAGTGAAGGTTGGTACGAGCGGTACTTC
TRBJ1-6	few	TRBV20-1	.	16	CSAREQGSSYNSPLHF	TGCAGTGCTAGAGAACAGGGAAGCTCCTATAATTCACCCCTCCACTTT
TRBJ2-7	many	TRBV25-1	.	13	CASNVRAAYEQYF	TGTGCCAGCAACGTGAGGGCAGCATACGAGCAGTACTTC
TRBJ1-1	.	TRBV12-5	.	15	CASGLDGGSNTEAFF	TGTGCTAGTGGTTTGGATGGGGGATCGAACACTGAAGCTTTCTTT
TRBJ2-5	many	TRBV7-9	.	15	CASSLVGTAGETQYF	TGTGCCAGCAGCTTAGTCGGGACCGCGGGGGAGACCCAGTACTTC
TRBJ2-3	many	TRBV28	TRBD1	14	CASSVDRGLRTQYF	TGTGCCAGCAGTGTGGACAGGGGGCTACGCACGCAGTATTTT